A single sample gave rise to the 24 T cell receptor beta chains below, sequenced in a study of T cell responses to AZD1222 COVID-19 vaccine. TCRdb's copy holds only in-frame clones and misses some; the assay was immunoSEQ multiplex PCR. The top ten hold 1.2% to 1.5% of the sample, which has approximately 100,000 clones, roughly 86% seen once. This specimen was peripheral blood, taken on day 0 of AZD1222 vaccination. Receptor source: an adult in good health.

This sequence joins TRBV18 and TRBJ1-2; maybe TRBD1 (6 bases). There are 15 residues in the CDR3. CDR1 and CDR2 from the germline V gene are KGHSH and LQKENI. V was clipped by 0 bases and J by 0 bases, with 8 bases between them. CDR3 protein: CASSPPQGANYGYTF. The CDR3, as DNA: TGTGCCAGCTCACCACCACAGGGTGCTAACTATGGCTACACCTTC.

This chain's CDR3 is CSASPDNWISPLHF. The CDR3 DNA follows: TGCAGTGCTAGTCCAGATAATTGGATTTCACCCCTCCACTTT. The rearrangement joins TRBV20-1 to TRBJ1-6; no definite D call. CDR3 size: 14 residues. Germline-derived CDR1 and CDR2 are DFQATT and SNEGSKA (reference sequence). V was clipped by 3 bases and J by 9 bases, with 15 bases between them.

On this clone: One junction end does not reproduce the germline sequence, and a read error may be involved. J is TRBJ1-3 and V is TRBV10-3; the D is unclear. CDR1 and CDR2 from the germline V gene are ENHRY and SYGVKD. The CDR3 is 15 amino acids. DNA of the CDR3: TGTGCCACCAGTGAGTCTGTGGTATCTGGAAACACCATATATTTT. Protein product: CATSESVVSGNTIYF.

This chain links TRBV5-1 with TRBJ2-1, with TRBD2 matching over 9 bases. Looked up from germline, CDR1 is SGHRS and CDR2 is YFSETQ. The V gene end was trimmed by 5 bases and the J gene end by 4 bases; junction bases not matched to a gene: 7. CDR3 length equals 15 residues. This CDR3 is CASRISSGRYNEQFF. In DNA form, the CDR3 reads TGCGCCAGCAGGATTAGCAGCGGGAGGTACAATGAGCAGTTCTTC.

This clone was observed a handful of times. The CDR3 loop is CASSEGFWTSGRRTDTQYF. The CDR3 DNA is TGTGCCAGCAGTGAAGGGTTTTGGACTAGCGGGAGGAGGACAGATACGCAGTATTTT. The chain joins TRBV6-1 to TRBJ2-3, with TRBD2 identical over 14 bases. The CDR3 extends over 19 amino acids. In germline, CDR1 is MNHNS, CDR2 SASEGT. Trimming took 1 base from V and 3 from J; bases not matched to a gene: 9.

CDR3 sequence: CASSQDFPREYGYTF. The CDR3 bases are TGCGCCAGCAGCCAAGATTTTCCCAGGGAGTATGGCTACACCTTC. This chain uses TRBV4-3 with TRBJ1-2, with D possibly TRBD1 on 5 matching bases. The CDR3 is 15 amino acids. V lost 0 bases, J lost 5 bases, and 13 bases lay in between. In germline, CDR1 is LGHNA, CDR2 YSLEER.

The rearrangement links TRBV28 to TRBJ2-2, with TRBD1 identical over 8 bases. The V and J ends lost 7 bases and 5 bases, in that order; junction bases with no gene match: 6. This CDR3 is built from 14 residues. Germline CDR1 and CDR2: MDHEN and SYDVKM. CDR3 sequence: CASTRDRRTGELFF. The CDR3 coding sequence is TGTGCCAGCACTCGGGACAGGAGGACCGGGGAGCTGTTTTTT.

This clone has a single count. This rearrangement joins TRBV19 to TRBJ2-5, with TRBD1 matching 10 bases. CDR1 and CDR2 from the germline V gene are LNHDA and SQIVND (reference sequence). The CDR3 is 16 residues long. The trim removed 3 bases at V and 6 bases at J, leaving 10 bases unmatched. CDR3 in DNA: TGTGCCAGTAGTATCCGATCGAGGGACAGGGGTCAGACCCAGTACTTC. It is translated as CASSIRSRDRGQTQYF.

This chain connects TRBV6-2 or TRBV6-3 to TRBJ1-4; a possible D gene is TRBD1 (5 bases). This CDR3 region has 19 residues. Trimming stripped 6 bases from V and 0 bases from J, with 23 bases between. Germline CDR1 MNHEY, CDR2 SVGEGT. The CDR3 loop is CASSLLSQGPEATNEKLFF. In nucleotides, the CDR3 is TGTGCCAGCAGCCTTCTTTCTCAGGGACCCGAGGCAACTAATGAAAAACTGTTTTTT.

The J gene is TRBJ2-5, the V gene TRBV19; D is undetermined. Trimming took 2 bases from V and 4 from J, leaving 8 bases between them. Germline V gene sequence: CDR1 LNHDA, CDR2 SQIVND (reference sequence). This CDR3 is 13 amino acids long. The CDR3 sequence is CASSIPPGETQYF. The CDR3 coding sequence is TGTGCCAGTAGTATACCCCCCGGAGAGACCCAGTACTTC.

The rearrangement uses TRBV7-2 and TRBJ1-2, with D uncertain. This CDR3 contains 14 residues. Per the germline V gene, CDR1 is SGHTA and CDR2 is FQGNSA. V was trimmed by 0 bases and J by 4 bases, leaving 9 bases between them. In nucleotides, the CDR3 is TGTGCCAGCAGCTTAGCGGAACCGCGCTATGGCTACACCTTC. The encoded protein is CASSLAEPRYGYTF.

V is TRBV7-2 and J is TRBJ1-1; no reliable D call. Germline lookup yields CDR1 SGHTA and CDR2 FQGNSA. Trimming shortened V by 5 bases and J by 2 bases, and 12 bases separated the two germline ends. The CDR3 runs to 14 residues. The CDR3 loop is CASSPNSQNTEAFF. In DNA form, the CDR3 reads TGTGCCAGCAGCCCCAACTCACAAAACACTGAAGCTTTCTTT.

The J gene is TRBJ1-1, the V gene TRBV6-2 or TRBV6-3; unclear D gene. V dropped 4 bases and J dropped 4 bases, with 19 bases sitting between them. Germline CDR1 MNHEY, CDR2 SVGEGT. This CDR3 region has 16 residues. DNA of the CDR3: TGTGCCAGCAGTTTCCCTTCAGGTTCTGGCAGCACTGAAGCTTTCTTT. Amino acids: CASSFPSGSGSTEAFF.

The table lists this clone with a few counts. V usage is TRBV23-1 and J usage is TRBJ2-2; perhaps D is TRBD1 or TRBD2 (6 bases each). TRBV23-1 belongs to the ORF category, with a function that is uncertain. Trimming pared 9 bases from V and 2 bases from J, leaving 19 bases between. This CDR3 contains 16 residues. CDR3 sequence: CARSDSRDCNTGELFF. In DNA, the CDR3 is TGCGCCAGATCGGACAGCCGGGACTGTAACACCGGGGAGCTGTTTTTT.

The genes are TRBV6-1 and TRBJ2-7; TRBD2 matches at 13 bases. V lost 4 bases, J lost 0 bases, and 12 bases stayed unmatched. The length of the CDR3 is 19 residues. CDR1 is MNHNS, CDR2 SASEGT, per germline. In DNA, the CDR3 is TGTGCCAGCAGTGCCCTACGAGGGACTAGCGGGACGATCTCCTACGAGCAGTACTTC. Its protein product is CASSALRGTSGTISYEQYF.

The CDR3 coding sequence is TGTGCCAGCTCACCACCGTTCGGACAGACTGAAGCTTTCTTT. As protein: CASSPPFGQTEAFF. This sequence joins TRBV18 and TRBJ1-1, with D tentatively TRBD1 (6 bases). Germline V lookup: CDR1 KGHSH, CDR2 LQKENI. This CDR3 has 14 residues. Trimming stripped 0 bases from V and 5 bases from J, with 10 bases between.

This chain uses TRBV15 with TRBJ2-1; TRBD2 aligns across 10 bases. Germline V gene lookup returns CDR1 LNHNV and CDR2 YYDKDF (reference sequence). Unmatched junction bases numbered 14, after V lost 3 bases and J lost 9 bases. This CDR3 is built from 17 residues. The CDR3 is CATSREEAGGPLSEQFF. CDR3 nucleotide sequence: TGTGCCACCAGCAGGGAAGAAGCGGGAGGGCCTTTGAGTGAGCAGTTCTTC. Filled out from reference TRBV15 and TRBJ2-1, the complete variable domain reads DAMVIQNPRYQVTQFGKPVTLSCSQTLNHNVMYWYQQKSSQAPKLLFHYYDKDFNNEADTPDNFQSRRPNTSFCFLDIRSPGLGDTAMYLCATSREEAGGPLSEQFFGPGTRLTVL.

CDR3 in DNA: TGTGCCAGCAGCCTAGTTCCTCCTCCGAATGAGCAGTTCTTC. Its translation is CASSLVPPPNEQFF. The chain links TRBV7-3 to TRBJ2-1, with no clear D. V was clipped by 5 bases and J by 7 bases, with 15 bases between them. From germline, CDR1 is SGHTA and CDR2 FQGTGA. The CDR3 consists of 14 residues.

The CDR3 nucleotides read TGTGCCAGCAGCCATGGGACAGGGGCCCCGGGAACCTTC. This sequence encodes CASSHGTGAPGTF. The chain recombines TRBV5-6 with TRBJ1-2; 10 bases match TRBD1. Germline CDR1 SGHDT, CDR2 YYEEEE. The CDR3 runs 13 residues. V lost 4 bases, J lost 14 bases, and 11 bases stayed unmatched.

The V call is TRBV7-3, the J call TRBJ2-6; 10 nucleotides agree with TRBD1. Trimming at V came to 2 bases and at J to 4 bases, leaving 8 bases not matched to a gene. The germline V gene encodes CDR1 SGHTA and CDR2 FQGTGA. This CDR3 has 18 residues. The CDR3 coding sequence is TGTGCCAGCAGCTTAGGGACAGGGGTAAGGACAGGGGCCAACGTCCTGACTTTC. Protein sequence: CASSLGTGVRTGANVLTF. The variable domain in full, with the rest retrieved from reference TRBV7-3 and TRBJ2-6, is GAGVSQTPSNKVTEKGKYVELRCDPISGHTALYWYRQSLGQGPEFLIYFQGTGAADDSGLPNDRFFAVRPEGSVSTLKIQRTERGDSAVYLCASSLGTGVRTGANVLTFGAGSRLTVL.

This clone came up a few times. The CDR3 bases are TGTGCCAGCTCACCATCAAGCTATACCTACGAGCAGTACTTC. The encoded protein is CASSPSSYTYEQYF. The chain joins TRBV18 to TRBJ2-7; the D is unclear. The V gene lost 2 bases and the J gene lost 2 bases, with 10 bases spanning the gap. Germline CDR1 KGHSH, CDR2 LQKENI. The CDR3 consists of 14 residues. The full variable domain, its missing parts supplied by reference TRBV18 and TRBJ2-7, is NAGVMQNPRHLVRRRGQEARLRCSPMKGHSHVYWYRQLPEEGLKFMVYLQKENIIDESGMPKERFSAEFPKEGPSILRIQQVVRGDSAAYFCASSPSSYTYEQYFGPGTRLTVT.

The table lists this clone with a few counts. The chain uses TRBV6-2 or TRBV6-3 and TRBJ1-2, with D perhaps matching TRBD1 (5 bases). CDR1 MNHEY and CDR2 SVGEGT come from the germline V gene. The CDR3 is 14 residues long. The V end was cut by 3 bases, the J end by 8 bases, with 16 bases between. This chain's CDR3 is CASSYPGDRKGYTF. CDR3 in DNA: TGTGCCAGCAGTTATCCGGGAGACAGAAAAGGCTACACCTTC.

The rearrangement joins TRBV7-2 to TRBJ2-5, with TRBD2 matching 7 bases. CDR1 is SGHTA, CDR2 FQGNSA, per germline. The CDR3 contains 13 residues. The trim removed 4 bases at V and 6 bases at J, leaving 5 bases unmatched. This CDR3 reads CASSSGLGKTQYF. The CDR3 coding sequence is TGTGCCAGCAGCTCTGGACTAGGGAAGACCCAGTACTTC.

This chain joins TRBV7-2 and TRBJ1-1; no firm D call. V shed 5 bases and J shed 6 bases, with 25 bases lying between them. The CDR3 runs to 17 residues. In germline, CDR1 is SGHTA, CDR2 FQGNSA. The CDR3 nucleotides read TGTGCCAGCAGCCCCATCGGTCGTATGAGTCTTAGGTCTGAAGCTTTCTTT. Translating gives CASSPIGRMSLRSEAFF.